This T cell receptor beta chain was recorded in a study of blood T cells in healthy people across ages. A J-beta primer mix and a sample-barcoded 5' primer were used in a second PCR of roughly 6 to 12 cycles. Every sample gave at least 2.5 million paired-end reads containing CDR3. MiXCR, applied by TCRdb to the 5' RACE reads, yields one record per CDR3 protein. The sample shows 750,000 or so distinct CDR3 sequences, around a quarter of them seen only once. Trimming stripped 3 bases from V and 6 bases from J, with 11 bases between. The CDR3 has 12 residues. Germline V CDR1 and CDR2: DFQATT, SNEGSKA (reference sequence). This sample was shared with a second study, whose subject was T cells of mothers and their children.

The TCR originated in a boy between 10 and 17 years old in good health. The chain employs TRBV20-1 and TRBJ2-5, with a tentative D call TRBD1 (6 bases). The sample comprised blood. CDR3 sequence reads: CSASPGEKTQYF. In DNA form, the CDR3 reads TGCAGTGCTAGCCCAGGGGAGAAGACCCAGTACTTC.